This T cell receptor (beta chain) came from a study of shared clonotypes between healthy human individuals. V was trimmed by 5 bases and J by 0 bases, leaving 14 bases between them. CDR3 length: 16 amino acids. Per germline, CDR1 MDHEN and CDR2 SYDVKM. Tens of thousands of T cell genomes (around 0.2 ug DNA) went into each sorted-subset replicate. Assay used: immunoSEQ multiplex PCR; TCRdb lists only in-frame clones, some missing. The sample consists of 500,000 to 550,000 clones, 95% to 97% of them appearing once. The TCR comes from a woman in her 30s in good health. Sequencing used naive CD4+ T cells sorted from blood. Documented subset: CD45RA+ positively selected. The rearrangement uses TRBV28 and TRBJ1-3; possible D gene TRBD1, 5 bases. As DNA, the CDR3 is TGTGCCAGCAGTCTGGCCGACAGATACTCTGGAAACACCATATATTTT. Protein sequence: CASSLADRYSGNTIYF.